This TCR beta chain was retrieved from a study of cytomegalovirus exposure and HLA in healthy donors. Primers for the PCR totalled 60 Vbeta and 13 Jbeta. This table comes from immunoSEQ multiplex PCR, and its TCRdb copy is limited to in-frame clones, with some not included. The repertoire holds 95,000 to 110,000 clones, roughly 85% seen once, with 4.5% to 7% in the top ten. Regarding this clone: Germline and junction disagree at one end, which may indicate a read error.

The germline V gene encodes CDR1 SGHNT and CDR2 YYREEE (reference sequence). This CDR3 spans 17 amino acids. The sample consisted of PBMCs. This chain links TRBV5-4 with TRBJ2-1; 9 bases are a match to TRBD2. The TCR sequence derives from a man in his sixties in good health and CMV-seropositive. The CDR3 region has the DNA TGTGCCAGCAGCTTAGGACTCCAGCGGGGGGACTACAATGGGCAGTTCTTC. The encoded protein is CASSLGLQRGDYNGQFF. The whole variable domain, remainder taken from reference TRBV5-4 and TRBJ2-1, is ETGVTQSPTHLIKTRGQQVTLRCSSQSGHNTVSWYQQALGQGPQFIFQYYREEENGRGNFPPRFSGLQFPNYSSELNVNALELDDSALYLCASSLGLQRGDYNGQFFGPGTRLTVL.